This T cell receptor beta chain originates from a study of blood T cell repertoires in COVID-19. Data came from immunoSEQ multiplex PCR; TCRdb stores just in-frame clones and leaves some out. The table has 300,000 or so clones, approximately 88% seen once; the top ten hold approximately 6.6%. Germline V CDR1 and CDR2: SGHRS, YFSETQ. Trimming took 5 bases from V and 0 from J, leaving 30 bases between them. The CDR3 sequence is 21 residues long. The TCR sequence derives from a woman in her 30s who had recovered from COVID-19. Sequenced material: peripheral blood. The chain employs TRBV5-1 and TRBJ2-1; TRBD1 is a possible D gene (6 bases). CDR3 protein: CASSLPAGQQLTRPSYNEQFF. In DNA form, the CDR3 reads TGCGCCAGCAGTCTCCCAGCAGGACAGCAATTAACTCGTCCCTCCTACAATGAGCAGTTCTTC.